Below, 12 T cell receptor beta chains from the same sample are listed, as sequenced in a study of cytomegalovirus exposure and HLA in healthy donors. Both 60 Vbeta primers and 13 Jbeta primers went into the PCR. Sequencing used immunoSEQ multiplex PCR; TCRdb keeps in-frame clones, though not all of them. This sample yields roughly 130,000 clones, of which 75% to 90% are seen a single time; less than 2.5% belongs to the top ten. The sequenced sample consisted of PBMCs. All receptors come from a man aged 25-45 years in good health and CMV-seronegative.

This chain links TRBV10-2 with TRBJ2-2, with 8 bases matching TRBD1. CDR3 size: 14 residues. Germline CDR1 reads WSHSY; CDR2 reads SAAADI. V dropped 8 bases and J dropped 4; count of bases not matched to a gene: 6. The CDR3 sequence is CASGRTGSTGELFF. CDR3 sequence (DNA): TGCGCCAGCGGCCGGACAGGGAGCACCGGGGAGCTGTTTTTT.

This clone was recorded only once. The chain combines TRBV28 with TRBJ2-7, with D maybe TRBD1 (6 bases). The CDR3 contains 14 residues. Trimming left V 8 bases short and J 3 bases short, with 17 bases between. Looked up from germline, CDR1 is MDHEN and CDR2 is SYDVKM. Here the CDR3 DNA reads TGTGCCAGCGGCCCCCGACAGGAGCGCTACGAGCAGTACTTC. This codes for CASGPRQERYEQYF. The whole variable domain, filled in from reference TRBV28 and TRBJ2-7, reads DVKVTQSSRYLVKRTGEKVFLECVQDMDHENMFWYRQDPGLGLRLIYFSYDVKMKEKGDIPEGYSVSREKKERFSLILESASTNQTSMYLCASGPRQERYEQYFGPGTRLTVT.

J is TRBJ1-4 and V is TRBV5-4, with 10 bases that match TRBD1. Germline trimming cut 5 bases from V and 2 bases from J; bases unmatched to any gene: 12. The CDR3 has 18 residues. The germline CDR1 and CDR2 sequences are SGHNT and YYREEE (reference sequence). The CDR3 protein is CASSLTTGGASTNEKLFF. The CDR3 region has the DNA TGTGCCAGCAGTCTAACGACAGGGGGCGCTTCCACTAATGAAAAACTGTTTTTT.

A few counts support this clone. The chain recombines TRBV5-1 with TRBJ1-5, with TRBD1 as a possible D gene (5 bases). Trimming stripped 3 bases from V and 6 bases from J, with 31 bases between. Germline CDR1 and CDR2: SGHRS and YFSETQ. This CDR3 contains 20 residues. This chain's CDR3 is CASSWRDRDCRGIFTQPQHF. Written as DNA, the CDR3 is TGCGCCAGCAGCTGGAGAGACCGGGACTGCAGAGGAATCTTCACTCAGCCCCAGCATTTT.

The chain is built from TRBV10-1 and TRBJ1-4; D unclear. The CDR3 consists of 15 residues. The V gene lost 0 bases and the J gene lost 7 bases, with 12 bases spanning the gap. Germline lookup yields CDR1 WNHNN and CDR2 SYGVQD (reference sequence). CDR3 in DNA: TGCGCCAGCAGTGAGTCGAGAGGGATTGGTGAAAAACTGTTTTTT. Encoded protein: CASSESRGIGEKLFF.

This chain uses TRBV7-9 with TRBJ2-1, with TRBD1 matching over 10 bases. The CDR3 is 15 residues long. Trimming cost V 2 bases and J 7 bases; bases outside gene matches: 5. The germline V gene encodes CDR1 SEHNR and CDR2 FQNEAQ (reference sequence). CDR3 in amino acids: CASSLLGQGWNEQFF. The DNA of the CDR3 is TGTGCCAGCAGCTTACTGGGACAGGGGTGGAATGAGCAGTTCTTC.

The rearrangement links TRBV27 to TRBJ1-5; the match to TRBD1 covers 9 bases. CDR3 length equals 16 residues. CDR1 and CDR2 from the germline V gene are MNHEY and SMNVEV (reference sequence). V dropped 5 bases and J dropped 2; count of bases not matched to a gene: 7. CDR3 nucleotides: TGTGCCAGCAGTCGAACAGGGGGCGCGGGCAATCAGCCCCAGCATTTT. This codes for CASSRTGGAGNQPQHF.

The rearrangement links TRBV11-2 to TRBJ2-7, with 7 bases fitting TRBD1. Germline loops: CDR1 SGHAT, CDR2 FQNNGV. Trimming at V came to 6 bases and at J to 1 base, leaving 6 bases not matched to a gene. The CDR3 runs to 14 residues. The CDR3 loop reads CASRMIRGSYEQYF. CDR3 DNA: TGTGCCAGCAGGATGATCAGGGGGTCCTACGAGCAGTACTTC.

The genes are TRBV2 and TRBJ1-2; TRBD1 matches 9 bases. The CDR3 runs to 15 residues. Germline CDR1 SNHLY, CDR2 FYNNEI. V lost 6 bases and J lost 4; bases outside the gene matches: 9. The CDR3, as DNA: TGTGCCAGCAGCAATCCGGGACAGGGTACCTATGGCTACACCTTC. Protein: CASSNPGQGTYGYTF.

V usage is TRBV5-1 and J usage is TRBJ2-2; D possibly corresponds to TRBD1 (6 bases). Trimming removed 1 base at V and 4 bases at J, with 11 bases between. CDR3 length equals 15 residues. Germline CDR1 reads SGHRS; CDR2 reads YFSETQ. The chain's CDR3 is CASSLNEGGTGELFF. DNA of the CDR3: TGCGCCAGCAGCTTGAACGAAGGGGGCACCGGGGAGCTGTTTTTT. The full variable domain, its missing parts supplied by reference TRBV5-1 and TRBJ2-2, is KAGVTQTPRYLIKTRGQQVTLSCSPISGHRSVSWYQQTPGQGLQFLFEYFSETQRNKGNFPGRFSGRQFSNSRSEMNVSTLELGDSALYLCASSLNEGGTGELFFGEGSRLTVL.

The rearrangement joins TRBV4-3 to TRBJ2-7, with D possibly TRBD2 on 5 matching bases. The ends were cut back, 3 bases at V and 0 bases at J, with 18 bases in the middle. Germline lookup yields CDR1 LGHNA and CDR2 YSLEER. CDR3 length: 17 residues. The CDR3 protein is CASSQRVPGRYSYEQYF. For the CDR3, the DNA is TGCGCCAGCAGCCAGAGGGTCCCCGGGCGCTACTCCTACGAGCAGTACTTC.

This clone came up once. V usage is TRBV9 and J usage is TRBJ1-3; D not certain. The CDR3 extends over 14 amino acids. Germline loops: CDR1 SGDLS, CDR2 YYNGEE. V dropped 0 bases and J dropped 6 bases, with 10 bases sitting between them. CDR3: CASSVAFAENTIYF. The CDR3 DNA reads as TGTGCCAGCAGCGTAGCTTTTGCGGAAAACACCATATATTTT.